Following are 26 T cell receptor beta chains from one sample sequenced in a study of regulatory T cells in long-lasting Graves disease. Time point given: persistent/refractory GD, antithyroid drugs over 5 years with positive TRAb. RNA isolated from PBMCs was used to make the TCR library. The TCR beta library used iRepertoire HTBI primers with Arm-PCR amplification of CDR3. TCRdb redid the calling of the multiplex PCR reads with MiXCR, one entry per CDR3 protein. The data hold 400,000 or so distinct CDR3 sequences, with less than 25% observed a single time. Sequences were derived from peripheral blood mononuclear cells (PBMCs), sampled when the disease was refractory, from a patient treated with antithyroid drugs. The receptor source for this set is a female donor with Graves disease.

The rearrangement uses TRBV15 and TRBJ2-7, with D unclear. Germline lookup yields CDR1 LNHNV and CDR2 YYDKDF (reference sequence). The CDR3 loop spans 13 amino acids. With 0 bases removed from V and 3 bases from J, the gap between germline ends came to 6 bases. This CDR3 is CATSRDIDYEQYF. The CDR3, as DNA: TGTGCCACCAGCAGAGATATCGACTACGAGCAGTACTTC.

V is TRBV25-1 and J is TRBJ2-1; 9 nucleotides agree with TRBD2. Per germline, CDR1 MGHDK and CDR2 SYGVNS. This CDR3 comprises 15 residues. V lost 5 bases, J lost 6 bases, and 8 bases stayed unmatched. The CDR3 sequence: CASSKRTSERNEQFF. The CDR3 nucleotides read TGTGCCAGCAGTAAGCGGACTAGCGAACGCAATGAGCAGTTCTTC.

This clonotype was picked up many times. A read error may produce the germline difference seen at one junction end. The chain combines TRBV5-5 with TRBJ1-2, with D perhaps TRBD1 (6 bases). CDR3 length: 12 residues. Looked up from germline, CDR1 is SGHKS and CDR2 is YYEKEE (reference sequence). CDR3 sequence reads: CASSGTGNGYTF. CDR3 bases: TGCGCCAGCAGTGGAACAGGGAATGGCTACACCTTC.

This chain uses TRBV20-1 with TRBJ2-7; D is unclear. V gave up 0 bases and J gave up 0 bases, with 6 bases separating them. The CDR3 consists of 13 residues. Per germline, CDR1 DFQATT and CDR2 SNEGSKA (reference sequence). The CDR3 DNA follows: TGCAGTGCTAGAGACGAGAGCTCCTACGAGCAGTACTTC. Amino acid sequence: CSARDESSYEQYF.

This clonotype was seen more than once but under ten times. The genes are TRBV20-1 and TRBJ1-1, with D perhaps TRBD1 (6 bases). Trimming pared 3 bases from V and 3 bases from J, leaving 11 bases between. The germline V gene encodes CDR1 DFQATT and CDR2 SNEGSKA (reference sequence). The CDR3 has 13 residues. The DNA for the CDR3 is TGCAGTGCTAGGGCTACAGGGTACACTGAAGCTTTCTTT. Translation: CSARATGYTEAFF.

This clonotype was seen at least ten times. This chain connects TRBV3-1 to TRBJ1-6; TRBD1 agrees at 11 bases. The CDR3 runs 15 residues. The germline gives CDR1 LGHDT, CDR2 YNNKEL (reference sequence). V shed 4 bases, J shed 7 bases, and the junction held 3 bases outside the gene matches. CDR3 in DNA: TGTGCCAGCAGCCGGGGACAGGGGGGGAATTCACCCCTCCACTTT. Protein sequence: CASSRGQGGNSPLHF.

Ten or more counts support this clonotype. The chain carries TRBV7-2 and TRBJ2-7, with 8 bases aligning to TRBD1. This CDR3 is 14 amino acids long. The V gene's germline CDR1 is SGHTA and CDR2 FQGNSA. V lost 5 bases to trimming and J lost 5 bases; unmatched junction nucleotides: 8. Here the CDR3 DNA reads TGTGCCAGCAGCCCGGACAGGGTAAGGAACGAGCAGTACTTC. Translation: CASSPDRVRNEQYF.

About this clonotype: Just one base apart from a much larger clone, this may be a read error. This chain connects TRBV27 to TRBJ2-5; no clear D. The CDR3 extends over 14 amino acids. Germline V gives CDR1 MNHEY, CDR2 SMNVEV (reference sequence). Trimming removed 3 bases at V and 5 bases at J, with 13 bases between. The DNA for the CDR3 is TGTGCCAGCAGTTTGAAGAGGATCTCGGAGACCCAGTACTTC. Its translation is CASSLKRISETQYF.

The rearrangement joins TRBV30 to TRBJ1-6; no clear D. This CDR3 is 15 amino acids long. V dropped 5 bases and J dropped 0 bases, with 11 bases sitting between them. CDR1 GTSNPN and CDR2 SVGIG come from the germline V gene (reference sequence). Here the CDR3 DNA reads TGTGCCTGGGGTGACACCCGCTCCTATAATTCACCCCTCCACTTT. It yields the protein CAWGDTRSYNSPLHF.

In its sample, this clonotype was seen once. V usage is TRBV11-2 and J usage is TRBJ2-4; D may correspond to TRBD1 or TRBD2 (6 bases each). The end of the DNA is better explained by TRBJ2-5, so the J call may be wrong. CDR1 SGHAT and CDR2 FQNNGV come from the germline V gene. The CDR3 loop spans 16 amino acids. The CDR3 DNA reads TGTGCCAGCAGCCAACTCGGGGGACACAACCAAGAGACCCAGTACTTC. This gives the protein CASSQLGGHNQETQYF.

In its sample, this clonotype was seen a few times. This chain connects TRBV5-1 to TRBJ1-2, with 7 positions matching TRBD1. CDR1 and CDR2 from the germline V gene are SGHRS and YFSETQ. V shed 4 bases and J 8 bases; nucleotides not matched to a gene: 8. There are 13 residues in the CDR3. In DNA form, the CDR3 reads TGCGCCAGCAGCGAATGGACAGGTCAAGGCTACACCTTC. This sequence encodes CASSEWTGQGYTF. Full variable domain (remainder filled in from reference TRBV5-1 and TRBJ1-2): KAGVTQTPRYLIKTRGQQVTLSCSPISGHRSVSWYQQTPGQGLQFLFEYFSETQRNKGNFPGRFSGRQFSNSRSEMNVSTLELGDSALYLCASSEWTGQGYTFGSGTRLTVV.

This clonotype was counted many times. The chain has TRBV7-8 and TRBJ1-1; 8 bases align to TRBD1. V lost 6 bases and J lost 4; bases outside the gene matches: 4. The CDR3 loop spans 13 amino acids. Germline loops: CDR1 SGHVS, CDR2 FQNEAQ. The chain's CDR3 is CASRRTGPTEAFF. CDR3 sequence (DNA): TGTGCCAGCAGGCGGACAGGGCCCACTGAAGCTTTCTTT.

The table lists this clonotype with a count of one. The junction does not match germline at one end; this may be a read error. The genes are TRBV3-1 and TRBJ2-7; the match to TRBD2 covers 7 bases. Germline CDR1 is LGHDT and CDR2 is YNNKEL (reference sequence). There are 16 residues in the CDR3. CDR3 in DNA: TGTGCCAGCAGCCAAGGACTAGCACAAAACTCCTACCAGCAGTACTTC. Encoded protein: CASSQGLAQNSYQQYF.

This clonotype was seen a handful of times. The CDR3 is CAISDQDRGSNQPQHF. The DNA for the CDR3 is TGTGCCATCAGTGACCAGGACAGGGGTAGCAATCAGCCCCAGCATTTT. The chain employs TRBV10-3 and TRBJ1-5; 9 bases line up with TRBD1. The length of the CDR3 is 16 residues. Per the germline V gene, CDR1 is ENHRY and CDR2 is SYGVKD. V gave up 3 bases and J gave up 0 bases; unmatched junction bases: 3.

This clonotype was found a few times. The gene calls are TRBV9 and TRBJ2-6, with 7 bases identical to TRBD2. CDR1 and CDR2 (germline): SGDLS, YYNGEE. The CDR3 totals 15 residues. Trimming cost V 4 bases and J 8 bases; bases outside gene matches: 9. DNA for the CDR3: TGTGCCAGCAGCCCTCTATTAAGCGGGACCAACGTCCTGACTTTC. This gives the protein CASSPLLSGTNVLTF. Looking up the rest from reference TRBV9 and TRBJ2-6 gives the full variable domain: DSGVTQTPKHLITATGQRVTLRCSPRSGDLSVYWYQQSLDQGLQFLIQYYNGEERAKGNILERFSAQQFPDLHSELNLSSLELGDSALYFCASSPLLSGTNVLTFGAGSRLTVL.

This chain uses TRBV18 with TRBJ2-7; D might be TRBD1 or TRBD2, each matching 5 bases. Between the trimmed V and J ends, which lost 2 bases and 7 bases, there was a span of 18 bases. This CDR3 region has 15 residues. From germline, CDR1 is KGHSH and CDR2 LQKENI. The CDR3 DNA is TGTGCCAGCTCACCATCCCGGGACGGTCTCTGGGAGCAGTACTTC. It is translated as CASSPSRDGLWEQYF.

V gene TRBV10-3 combines with J gene TRBJ2-4, with D possibly TRBD2 on 5 matching bases. Germline V CDR1 and CDR2: ENHRY, SYGVKD. V shed 3 bases and J shed 2 bases, with 8 bases lying between them. CDR3 length: 14 residues. The CDR3 loop is CAISDSGTKNIQYF. CDR3 coding DNA: TGTGCCATCAGTGACTCGGGGACCAAAAACATTCAGTACTTC.

This clonotype has only a few counts. The V and J genes are TRBV3-1 and TRBJ1-2; possible D gene TRBD1, 6 bases. CDR1 and CDR2 (germline): LGHDT, YNNKEL (reference sequence). Trimming stripped 0 bases from V and 7 bases from J, with 12 bases between. The CDR3 spans 14 residues. The CDR3 reads CASSQERQGSGYTF. CDR3 coding DNA: TGTGCCAGCAGCCAAGAAAGGCAGGGGAGTGGCTACACCTTC.

The table lists this clonotype with many counts. The chain uses TRBV2 and TRBJ2-7; D unresolved. V lost 3 bases to trimming and J lost 7 bases, with 19 bases between them. The CDR3 is 15 amino acids. Germline V gives CDR1 SNHLY, CDR2 FYNNEI. DNA of the CDR3: TGTGCCAGCAGTGACCCTCTAAAGGCCGGTTGGGAGCAGTACTTC. Its translation: CASSDPLKAGWEQYF.

The chain uses TRBV6-5 and TRBJ1-1, with 7 bases aligning to TRBD1. CDR3 length: 17 residues. Trimming at V came to 0 bases and at J to 1 base, leaving 8 bases not matched to a gene. Germline V CDR1 and CDR2: MNHEY, SVGAGI. DNA of the CDR3: TGTGCCAGCAGTTACTCGGCCGGGACAGCCTCGAACACTGAAGCTTTCTTT. As protein: CASSYSAGTASNTEAFF.

The V and J genes are TRBV18 and TRBJ2-7; D not certain. This CDR3 has 13 residues. V shed 6 bases and J shed 0 bases, with 9 bases lying between them. From germline, CDR1 is KGHSH and CDR2 LQKENI. The CDR3 loop reads CASSPQASYEQYF. The CDR3 DNA sequence: TGTGCCAGCTCCCCCCAGGCCTCCTACGAGCAGTACTTC.

CDR3 coding DNA: TGTGCTAGTGGCTGGGGAGGCGCAGATACGCAGTATTTT. This translates into CASGWGGADTQYF. This chain joins TRBV12-5 and TRBJ2-3; tentatively, D is TRBD2 (6 bases). The CDR3 totals 13 residues. Trimming cost V 6 bases and J 4 bases, with 11 bases left between them. From germline, CDR1 is LGHNT and CDR2 FRNRAP.

For the CDR3, the DNA is TGTGCCTGGAGTGGTTCTGGGGATCAGCCCCAGCATTTT. It is translated as CAWSGSGDQPQHF. V is TRBV30 and J is TRBJ1-5; D not resolved. Germline-derived CDR1 and CDR2 are GTSNPN and SVGIG (reference sequence). The V end was cut by 1 base, the J end by 5 bases, with 9 bases between. CDR3 length: 13 residues.

This clonotype was seen more than once but under ten times. The rearrangement joins TRBV6-9 to TRBJ1-1; unclear D gene. The CDR3 is 13 amino acids. V was clipped by 4 bases and J by 5 bases, with 11 bases between them. Per germline, CDR1 MNHGY and CDR2 SVAAGI. For the CDR3, the DNA is TGTGCCAGCAGTTGGCAAGTCAAAACTGAAGCTTTCTTT. It codes for CASSWQVKTEAFF.

This chain uses TRBV15 with TRBJ2-5; no clear D gene. Trimming cost V 1 base and J 4 bases, with 16 bases left between them. This CDR3 is built from 16 residues. Germline V gives CDR1 LNHNV, CDR2 YYDKDF (reference sequence). The CDR3 nucleotides read TGTGCCACCAGCAGAGGAGTTTTTCCAGTGAGAGAGACCCAGTACTTC. Its translation: CATSRGVFPVRETQYF.

This clonotype was recorded at least ten times. The chain employs TRBV11-2 and TRBJ2-5, with 8 bases identical to TRBD1. The CDR3 length is 15 residues. Germline V gives CDR1 SGHAT, CDR2 FQNNGV. Trimming at V came to 0 bases and at J to 4 bases, leaving 4 bases not matched to a gene. The CDR3 loop is CASSLDRGLSETQYF. CDR3 DNA sequence: TGTGCCAGCAGCTTAGACAGGGGGCTCTCAGAGACCCAGTACTTC.